Here is one T cell receptor beta chain with its context. Its antigen is still unknown. This sample was taken from a study of regulatory T cells in long-lasting Graves disease. Broader study findings: Shared public clonotypes totalled about 2,800 in persistent patients, compared with just under 1,000 in new patients. Less diverse TCR repertoires were seen in persistent Graves' patients than in newly diagnosed ones.

Construction of TCR beta libraries relied on iRepertoire HTBI primers and on Arm-PCR targeting CDR3 regions. Each CDR3 protein gets one entry after TCRdb re-called the multiplex PCR reads with MiXCR. Of roughly 610,000 distinct CDR3 sequences detected, 16% appear once; the ten largest clones hold approximately 20%. Time point in this sample: newly diagnosed GD, antithyroid drugs for less than 3 months. The TCR library was prepared using RNA isolated from PBMCs. CDR3 length: 14 residues. The germline V and J ends were trimmed by 6 bases and 5 bases, with 14 bases remaining between them. Germline assignment: CDR1 MNHNS and CDR2 SASEGT. This sample was shared with a second study, whose subject was T cells in Graves' hyperthyroidism and ophthalmopathy. According to that study: Model-based prediction identified ophthalmopathy a median roughly six months prior to its onset.

The chain has TRBV6-1 and TRBJ1-3, with D uncertain. The sample here was peripheral blood mononuclear cells (PBMCs), taken at new diagnosis, from a patient treated with antithyroid drugs. The origin of this receptor is a woman under 40 with Graves disease. The CDR3 protein is CASRNPGGRNTIYF. CDR3 sequence (DNA): TGTGCCAGCAGGAACCCGGGAGGCAGAAACACCATATATTTT.